The 26 T cell receptor beta chains reported below all come from one sample, sequenced in a study of blood T cell repertoires in COVID-19. Data came from immunoSEQ multiplex PCR; TCRdb stores just in-frame clones and leaves some out. Among more than 55,000 clones, around 77% were seen once, and the ten largest hold 20% to 25%. Sequencing used peripheral blood. The receptors come from an elderly man with active or convalescent COVID-19.

The rearrangement joins TRBV4-1 to TRBJ1-6, with D unresolved. Trimming took 4 bases from V and 7 from J, leaving 14 bases between them. CDR1 is MGHRA and CDR2 is YSYEKL in the germline V gene. This CDR3 is 15 amino acids long. For the CDR3, the DNA is TGCGCCAGCAGCCGCGGGCGCAGGACCAATTCACCCCTCCACTTT. Amino acids: CASSRGRRTNSPLHF.

The V and J genes are TRBV7-8 and TRBJ1-6, with D maybe TRBD1 (6 bases). The CDR3 is 13 residues long. From germline, CDR1 is SGHVS and CDR2 FQNEAQ. Trimming cost V 5 bases and J 8 bases, with 10 bases left between them. The CDR3 region is CASSGHRDSPLHF. CDR3 nucleotide sequence: TGTGCCAGCAGCGGTCACAGGGATTCACCCCTCCACTTT. Full variable domain (missing parts from reference TRBV7-8 and TRBJ1-6): GAGVSQSPRYKVAKRGQDVALRCDPISGHVSLFWYQQALGQGPEFLTYFQNEAQLDKSGLPSDRFFAERPEGSVSTLKIQRTQQEDSAVYLCASSGHRDSPLHFGNGTRLTVT.

A few counts support this clone. V gene TRBV4-2 combines with J gene TRBJ1-1; 8 positions match TRBD1. Germline-derived CDR1 and CDR2 are LGHNA and YNFKEQ. The junction had 2 bases not matched to a gene; V was cut back by 3 bases and J by 5 bases. The CDR3 spans 13 residues. CDR3 residues: CASSQDRDTEAFF. CDR3 in DNA: TGTGCCAGCAGCCAGGACAGGGATACTGAAGCTTTCTTT.

This clone has just a few counts. This rearrangement joins TRBV7-9 to TRBJ2-7, with 7 bases that match TRBD1. Germline V lookup: CDR1 SEHNR, CDR2 FQNEAQ (reference sequence). This CDR3 has 17 residues. Unmatched junction bases numbered 13, after V lost 5 bases and J lost 0 bases. The CDR3 loop reads CASSHQTTGALSYEQYF. The CDR3 nucleotides read TGTGCCAGCAGCCATCAGACCACAGGGGCCCTCTCCTACGAGCAGTACTTC.

The chain joins TRBV7-9 to TRBJ1-5; 7 bases match TRBD1. The V gene's germline CDR1 is SEHNR and CDR2 FQNEAQ (reference sequence). The CDR3 is 15 amino acids. After removal of 5 bases from V and 1 base from J, the junction contained 5 bases not matched to a gene. The CDR3 bases are TGTGCCAGCAGCAGACAGGGCGGAAGCAATCAGCCCCAGCATTTT. Translated: CASSRQGGSNQPQHF.

The J gene is TRBJ1-2, the V gene TRBV3-1 (or the pseudogene TRBV3-2); 7 bases fit TRBD1. V lost 0 bases to trimming and J lost 8 bases; unmatched junction nucleotides: 15. The CDR3 runs to 17 residues. Per germline, CDR1 LGHDT and CDR2 YNNKEL (reference sequence). CDR3: CASSQDLGGDRAHGYTF. The CDR3 DNA reads TGTGCCAGCAGCCAAGATTTGGGAGGCGACAGGGCGCACGGCTACACCTTC.

The chain carries TRBV11-1 and TRBJ2-7; 10 bases agree with TRBD1. The length of the CDR3 is 15 residues. V lost 2 bases to trimming and J lost 5 bases; unmatched junction nucleotides: 6. The V gene's germline CDR1 is SGHAT and CDR2 FQDESV (reference sequence). CDR3 in amino acids: CASSLTTTGGNEQYF. DNA of the CDR3: TGTGCCAGCAGCTTAACCACGACAGGGGGCAACGAGCAGTACTTC.

There are a few counts of this clone. The CDR3 DNA reads as TGTGCCACCAGTGATCCAGGGTTACACGCGTACAATGAGCAGTTCTTC. Its protein product is CATSDPGLHAYNEQFF. The chain uses TRBV24-1 and TRBJ2-1, with a possible D match to TRBD1 (5 bases). This CDR3 has 16 amino acids. Between the trimmed V and J ends, which lost 3 bases and 4 bases, there was a span of 15 bases. Per the germline V gene, CDR1 is KGHDR and CDR2 is SFDVKD.

The chain's CDR3 is CASSWGTPSTEQFF. Here the CDR3 DNA reads TGTGCCAGCAGTTGGGGGACTCCCTCCACTGAGCAGTTCTTC. This chain uses TRBV6-5 with TRBJ2-1, with a possible D match to TRBD2 (6 bases). CDR1 and CDR2 from the germline V gene are MNHEY and SVGAGI. V was pared by 4 bases and J by 9 bases, with 16 bases between. The CDR3 covers 14 residues.

The CDR3 bases are TGTGCCAGCAGCTTGGGGCGGGAGAGACGCTACGAGCAGTACTTC. Amino acids: CASSLGRERRYEQYF. The chain joins TRBV5-4 to TRBJ2-7; 7 bases match TRBD2. V gave up 0 bases and J gave up 3 bases; unmatched junction bases: 6. This CDR3 has 15 residues. Germline V gene lookup returns CDR1 SGHNT and CDR2 YYREEE (reference sequence).

This clone appeared once. This chain connects TRBV6-4 to TRBJ2-3; 8 nucleotides match TRBD1. The V gene's germline CDR1 is MRHNA and CDR2 SNTAGT. V lost 5 bases to trimming and J lost 2 bases; unmatched junction nucleotides: 6. There are 15 residues in the CDR3. DNA of the CDR3: TGTGCCAGCAGTTCAGGGGGCCCCTACACAGATACGCAGTATTTT. Amino acids: CASSSGGPYTDTQYF.

The J gene is TRBJ2-3, the V gene TRBV20-1, with 9 bases lining up with TRBD2. With V trimmed by 3 bases and J by 2 bases, 3 bases remained unmatched. The germline V gene has CDR1 DFQATT and CDR2 SNEGSKA (reference sequence). The CDR3 is made up of 14 amino acids. The CDR3 reads CSASSGGHTDTQYF. CDR3 nucleotides: TGCAGTGCTAGTAGCGGGGGACACACAGATACGCAGTATTTT.

V usage is TRBV10-1 and J usage is TRBJ2-7; 11 nucleotides agree with TRBD1. The CDR3 runs 17 residues. V shed 9 bases and J 2 bases; nucleotides not matched to a gene: 15. CDR1 WNHNN and CDR2 SYGVQD come from the germline V gene (reference sequence). The CDR3 region is CARRDRTGGHKPYEQYF. CDR3 coding DNA: TGCGCCAGAAGGGATCGGACAGGGGGCCACAAACCCTACGAGCAGTACTTC.

This clone was found a few times. The gene calls are TRBV19 and TRBJ2-2; possible D gene TRBD1, 6 bases. The V end was cut by 8 bases, the J end by 4 bases, with 17 bases between. The germline V gene has CDR1 LNHDA and CDR2 SQIVND (reference sequence). The length of the CDR3 is 15 residues. Here the CDR3 DNA reads TGTGCCAGTGAACAGGGATTAGCAGGCACCGGGGAGCTGTTTTTT. Its protein is CASEQGLAGTGELFF.

This clone was picked up a small number of times. The chain couples TRBV28 to TRBJ1-6; the match to TRBD1 covers 9 bases. The CDR3 has 17 amino acids. Per germline, CDR1 MDHEN and CDR2 SYDVKM. Unmatched junction bases numbered 6, after V lost 2 bases and J lost 4 bases. For the CDR3, the DNA is TGTGCCAGCAGTTTAATTTCGGGACAGGGATATAATTCACCCCTCCACTTT. Residues: CASSLISGQGYNSPLHF.

As DNA, the CDR3 is TGTGCCAGTAGTAGGCTGTGGGACAGCTACGAGCAGTACTTC. This gives the protein CASSRLWDSYEQYF. V usage is TRBV19 and J usage is TRBJ2-7; 7 positions match TRBD1. CDR1 and CDR2 from the germline V gene are LNHDA and SQIVND (reference sequence). V trimming: 4 bases; J trimming: 3 bases; junction bases outside the gene matches: 6. CDR3 length: 14 residues. Based on the CDR3 plus reference TRBV19 and TRBJ2-7, the full variable domain is DGGITQSPKYLFRKEGQNVTLSCEQNLNHDAMYWYRQDPGQGLRLIYYSQIVNDFQKGDIAEGYSVSREKKESFPLTVTSAQKNPTAFYLCASSRLWDSYEQYFGPGTRLTVT.

The chain joins TRBV7-2 to TRBJ1-5, with no clear D. Looked up from germline, CDR1 is SGHTA and CDR2 is FQGNSA. The V end lost 2 bases, the J end lost 0 bases, and 8 bases lay between the germline ends. The CDR3 length is 15 residues. The CDR3, as DNA: TGTGCCAGCAGCTTATTGGAGGGTAGCAATCAGCCCCAGCATTTT. Its translation: CASSLLEGSNQPQHF. Using reference TRBV7-2 and TRBJ1-5 for the parts outside the CDR3, the full variable domain is GAGVSQSPSNKVTEKGKDVELRCDPISGHTALYWYRQSLGQGLEFLIYFQGNSAPDKSGLPSDRFSAERTGGSVSTLTIQRTQQEDSAVYLCASSLLEGSNQPQHFGDGTRLSIL.

The chain combines TRBV4-3 with TRBJ2-7, with a possible D match to TRBD2 (5 bases). In germline, CDR1 is LGHNA, CDR2 YSLEER. Trimming cost V 0 bases and J 5 bases, with 17 bases left between them. The CDR3 is 16 residues long. CDR3 bases: TGCGCCAGCAGCCAAGATACGACGGGGATTAAAAACGAGCAGTACTTC. This translates into CASSQDTTGIKNEQYF.

This chain uses TRBV5-1 with TRBJ1-2, with 7 positions matching TRBD1. The germline V gene encodes CDR1 SGHRS and CDR2 YFSETQ. The CDR3 has 16 residues. The V segment lost 2 bases and the J segment 3 bases; nucleotides outside the gene matches: 10. This CDR3 is CASSLTRQGRDYGYTF. The CDR3 coding sequence is TGCGCCAGCAGCTTAACAAGACAGGGAAGGGACTATGGCTACACCTTC.

The rearrangement links TRBV6-5 to TRBJ1-6; 7 bases agree with TRBD1. CDR1 and CDR2 from the germline V gene are MNHEY and SVGAGI. The CDR3 has 16 residues. Losses at the gene ends were 0 bases for V and 13 bases for J; bases not matched to a gene: 12. The CDR3: CASSYSPASQGYPLHF. In DNA, the CDR3 is TGTGCCAGCAGTTACTCTCCAGCCTCACAGGGGTACCCCCTCCACTTT.

The genes are TRBV4-2 and TRBJ2-5; D remains unclear. The CDR3 has 14 amino acids. Germline CDR1 reads LGHNA; CDR2 reads YNFKEQ. Trimming pared 1 base from V and 5 bases from J, leaving 11 bases between. In DNA, the CDR3 is TGTGCCAGCAGCCAAGCTGCCGGGTTGGAGACCCAGTACTTC. Amino acids: CASSQAAGLETQYF.

About this clone itself: At one end the junction does not follow the germline gene, possibly because of a read error. The V gene is TRBV3-1 (or the pseudogene TRBV3-2), the J gene TRBJ2-3; D is perhaps TRBD2 (6 bases). Germline CDR1 reads LGHDT; CDR2 reads YNNKEL (reference sequence). This CDR3 has 17 residues. This CDR3 reads CASRQGRGLPGTDTQYF. The CDR3 DNA sequence: TGTGCCAGCAGGCAAGGACGGGGACTCCCGGGGACAGATACGCAGTATTTT.

The gene calls are TRBV6-1 and TRBJ2-1; D perhaps matches TRBD2 (7 bases). This CDR3 comprises 15 residues. The ends were cut back, 1 base at V and 4 bases at J, with 11 bases in the middle. Germline lookup yields CDR1 MNHNS and CDR2 SASEGT. The CDR3 DNA reads as TGTGCCAGCAGTGAAGGGGGGGGCCCGTACAATGAGCAGTTCTTC. Encoded protein: CASSEGGGPYNEQFF.

The CDR3 coding sequence is TGTGCCAGCAGTAACTTCTATGGCTACACCTTC. This codes for CASSNFYGYTF. V is TRBV27 and J is TRBJ1-2; no clear D gene. Germline assignment: CDR1 MNHEY and CDR2 SMNVEV (reference sequence). There are 11 residues in the CDR3. V lost 5 bases and J 4 bases, leaving 5 bases between the germline ends.

The rearrangement joins TRBV2 to TRBJ2-1; 7 bases map to TRBD1. Per germline, CDR1 SNHLY and CDR2 FYNNEI. With V trimmed by 2 bases and J by 9 bases, 7 bases remained unmatched. The CDR3 totals 14 residues. CDR3 sequence reads: CASSESQGWGEQFF. CDR3 in DNA: TGTGCCAGCAGTGAATCACAGGGGTGGGGTGAGCAGTTCTTC.

The chain employs TRBV28 and TRBJ1-2; possibly TRBD1 for D (6 bases). This CDR3 region has 12 residues. V was pared by 8 bases and J by 8 bases, with 15 bases between. Germline V lookup: CDR1 MDHEN, CDR2 SYDVKM. The CDR3 here is CASAYRAGGYTF. The CDR3 DNA is TGTGCCAGCGCCTACAGGGCGGGCGGCTACACCTTC.